A selection of T cell receptor beta chains follows, all from one sample in a study of human T cells and chemical hapten exposure. TCRdb itself ran the RACE reads through MiXCR, one entry per CDR3 protein. The profile shows roughly 120,000 distinct CDR3 sequences, 9% to 9.5% of them singletons. This specimen was whole blood, taken in connection with sensitization to the hapten diphenylcyclopropenone (DPC). These TCRs come from a woman between 40 and 55 years old with alopecia areata. Some clones in this sample may be carry-over from other donors' samples. Both conserved end residues are trimmed from each CDR3. Fields, in order: CDR3 length, V gene, J gene, CDR3 protein.

CDR3 length: 13; V gene: TRBV27; J gene: TRBJ1-3; CDR3 protein: ASSLTGTGFSTIY
CDR3 length: 13; V gene: TRBV28; J gene: TRBJ2-6; CDR3 protein: ASSLFASGANVLT
CDR3 length: 15; V gene: TRBV1; J gene: TRBJ1-1; CDR3 protein: TSSQDHGGQAGTEAF
CDR3 length: 9; V gene: TRBV20-1; J gene: TRBJ1-6; CDR3 protein: SARTNSPLH
CDR3 length: 12; V gene: TRBV11-2; J gene: TRBJ2-7; CDR3 protein: ASSLAGPPGVPY
CDR3 length: 12; V gene: TRBV4-3; J gene: TRBJ1-2; CDR3 protein: ASSQRQGYYGYT
CDR3 length: 15; V gene: TRBV7-6; J gene: TRBJ2-1; CDR3 protein: ASSLARTSGGRNEQF
CDR3 length: 11; V gene: TRBV12-3/TRBV12-4; J gene: TRBJ1-5; CDR3 protein: ASSLSQNQPQH
CDR3 length: 14; V gene: TRBV9; J gene: TRBJ2-1; CDR3 protein: ASSGGGTGVWNEQF
CDR3 length: 10; V gene: TRBV20-1; J gene: TRBJ2-7; CDR3 protein: SARDASYEQY
CDR3 length: 15; V gene: TRBV7-2; J gene: TRBJ2-2; CDR3 protein: ASSPNRLAGGPGELF
CDR3 length: 14; V gene: TRBV10-3; J gene: TRBJ1-6; CDR3 protein: AISESRSSYNSPLH
CDR3 length: 13; V gene: TRBV4-1; J gene: TRBJ2-7; CDR3 protein: ASSQGLAGIYEQY
CDR3 length: 12; V gene: TRBV12-3/TRBV12-4; J gene: TRBJ1-1; CDR3 protein: ASSLRGANTEAF
CDR3 length: 11; V gene: TRBV20-1; J gene: TRBJ1-5; CDR3 protein: SAMRIEGQPQH
CDR3 length: 11; V gene: TRBV6-6; J gene: TRBJ1-2; CDR3 protein: ASSNRGRNSYT
CDR3 length: 11; V gene: TRBV24-1; J gene: TRBJ1-2; CDR3 protein: ATSATGQHGYT
CDR3 length: 13; V gene: TRBV6-6; J gene: TRBJ1-3; CDR3 protein: ASSYYPNSGNTIY
CDR3 length: 10; V gene: TRBV7-9; J gene: TRBJ2-7; CDR3 protein: ASGDRAYEQY
CDR3 length: 14; V gene: TRBV6-2/TRBV6-3; J gene: TRBJ2-1; CDR3 protein: ASSLRAGDVGREQF
CDR3 length: 13; V gene: TRBV19; J gene: TRBJ1-5; CDR3 protein: ASSIAGYRNQPQH
CDR3 length: 14; V gene: TRBV2; J gene: TRBJ2-3; CDR3 protein: ASSDPGTGGRVTQY
CDR3 length: 14; V gene: TRBV5-1; J gene: TRBJ2-2; CDR3 protein: ASSLDGGGRTGELF
CDR3 length: 13; V gene: TRBV7-2; J gene: TRBJ2-3; CDR3 protein: ASSLGAGRADTQY
CDR3 length: 11; V gene: TRBV5-6; J gene: TRBJ1-2; CDR3 protein: ASSPGTPSGYT
CDR3 length: 13; V gene: TRBV18; J gene: TRBJ1-2; CDR3 protein: ASSLEAGRNYGYT
CDR3 length: 11; V gene: TRBV6-1; J gene: TRBJ2-4; CDR3 protein: ASAGASKNIQY
CDR3 length: 11; V gene: TRBV5-4; J gene: TRBJ2-3; CDR3 protein: ASSLDPTDTQY
CDR3 length: 11; V gene: TRBV4-1; J gene: TRBJ1-2; CDR3 protein: ASGSGTVDGYT
CDR3 length: 12; V gene: TRBV3-1; J gene: TRBJ2-7; CDR3 protein: ASSQDPGVYEQY
CDR3 length: 11; V gene: TRBV18; J gene: TRBJ2-7; CDR3 protein: ASSPLQGYEQY
CDR3 length: 14; V gene: TRBV4-1; J gene: TRBJ2-3; CDR3 protein: ASSQNPSIGTDTQY
CDR3 length: 12; V gene: TRBV24-1; J gene: TRBJ2-1; CDR3 protein: ATSVDRSYNEQF
CDR3 length: 13; V gene: TRBV4-1; J gene: TRBJ1-2; CDR3 protein: ASSHPGQGHYGYT
CDR3 length: 11; V gene: TRBV4-1; J gene: TRBJ1-6; CDR3 protein: ASSQRVDSPLH
CDR3 length: 14; V gene: TRBV7-9; J gene: TRBJ1-2; CDR3 protein: ASSFSVGVPYYGYT
CDR3 length: 16; V gene: TRBV3-1; J gene: TRBJ1-4; CDR3 protein: ASSQSARRLATNEKLF
CDR3 length: 14; V gene: TRBV6-2/TRBV6-3; J gene: TRBJ2-2; CDR3 protein: ASSPSGRGDTGELF
CDR3 length: 12; V gene: TRBV4-2; J gene: TRBJ2-5; CDR3 protein: ASSQDGQQETQY
CDR3 length: 11; V gene: TRBV20-1; J gene: TRBJ1-2; CDR3 protein: SGEAGVAYGYT
CDR3 length: 11; V gene: TRBV6-6; J gene: TRBJ2-7; CDR3 protein: ASSYHRGYEQY
CDR3 length: 13; V gene: TRBV7-6; J gene: TRBJ2-1; CDR3 protein: ASSSLAGGYNEQF
CDR3 length: 12; V gene: TRBV5-5; J gene: TRBJ2-3; CDR3 protein: ASSFSTDTDTQY
CDR3 length: 12; V gene: TRBV7-9; J gene: TRBJ1-4; CDR3 protein: ASSLMGQSEKLF
CDR3 length: 15; V gene: TRBV7-2; J gene: TRBJ1-2; CDR3 protein: ASSLDGWERTNYGYT
CDR3 length: 12; V gene: TRBV5-1; J gene: TRBJ2-5; CDR3 protein: ASSLGQGQETQY
CDR3 length: 15; V gene: TRBV12-3/TRBV12-4; J gene: TRBJ1-3; CDR3 protein: ASTPYRQGPSGNTIY
CDR3 length: 12; V gene: TRBV15; J gene: TRBJ2-4; CDR3 protein: ATSSHGMPNIQY
CDR3 length: 10; V gene: TRBV5-4; J gene: TRBJ1-6; CDR3 protein: ASSFPGRALH
CDR3 length: 13; V gene: TRBV28; J gene: TRBJ2-7; CDR3 protein: ASRLWRDGNYEQY
CDR3 length: 11; V gene: TRBV29-1; J gene: TRBJ1-4; CDR3 protein: SVDKGAGEKLF
CDR3 length: 14; V gene: TRBV6-2/TRBV6-3; J gene: TRBJ1-6; CDR3 protein: ASSYRPDRLNSPLH
CDR3 length: 12; V gene: TRBV11-2; J gene: TRBJ2-7; CDR3 protein: ASSLAGAAYEQY
CDR3 length: 16; V gene: TRBV20-1; J gene: TRBJ2-7; CDR3 protein: SANLLGLAGGFIYEQY
CDR3 length: 10; V gene: TRBV7-8; J gene: TRBJ1-2; CDR3 protein: ASSLGTAPDT
CDR3 length: 12; V gene: TRBV29-1; J gene: TRBJ1-3; CDR3 protein: SAATGGSGNTIY
CDR3 length: 14; V gene: TRBV6-6; J gene: TRBJ1-3; CDR3 protein: TSSNRQRTSGNTIY